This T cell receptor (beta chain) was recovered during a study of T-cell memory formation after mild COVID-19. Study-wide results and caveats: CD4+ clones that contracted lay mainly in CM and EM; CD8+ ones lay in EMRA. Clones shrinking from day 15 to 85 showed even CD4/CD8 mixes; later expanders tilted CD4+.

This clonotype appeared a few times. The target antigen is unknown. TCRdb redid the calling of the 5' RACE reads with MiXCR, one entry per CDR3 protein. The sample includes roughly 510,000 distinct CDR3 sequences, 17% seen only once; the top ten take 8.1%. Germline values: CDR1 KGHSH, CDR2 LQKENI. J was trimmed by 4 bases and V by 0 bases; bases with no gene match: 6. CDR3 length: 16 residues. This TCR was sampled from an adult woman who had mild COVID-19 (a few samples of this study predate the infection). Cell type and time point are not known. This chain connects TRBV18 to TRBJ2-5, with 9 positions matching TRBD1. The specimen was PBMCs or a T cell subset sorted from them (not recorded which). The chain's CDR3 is CASSPPATGGGETQYF. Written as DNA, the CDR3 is TGTGCCAGCTCACCACCAGCAACAGGGGGCGGAGAGACCCAGTACTTC.